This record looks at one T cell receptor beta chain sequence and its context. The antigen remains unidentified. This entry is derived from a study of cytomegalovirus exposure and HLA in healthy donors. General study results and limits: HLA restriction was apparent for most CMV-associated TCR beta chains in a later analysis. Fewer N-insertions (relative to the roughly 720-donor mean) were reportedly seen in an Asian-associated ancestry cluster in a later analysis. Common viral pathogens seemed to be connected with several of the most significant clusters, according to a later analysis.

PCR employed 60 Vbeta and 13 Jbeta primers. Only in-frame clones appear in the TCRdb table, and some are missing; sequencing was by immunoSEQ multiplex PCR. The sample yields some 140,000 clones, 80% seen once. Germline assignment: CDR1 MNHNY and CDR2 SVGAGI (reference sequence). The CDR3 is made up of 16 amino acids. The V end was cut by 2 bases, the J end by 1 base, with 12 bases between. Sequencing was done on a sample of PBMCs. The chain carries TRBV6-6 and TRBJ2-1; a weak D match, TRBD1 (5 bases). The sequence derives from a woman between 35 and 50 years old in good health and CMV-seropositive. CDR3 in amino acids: CASSYGARRSYNEQFF. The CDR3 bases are TGTGCCAGCAGTTACGGGGCGCGACGGTCCTACAATGAGCAGTTCTTC.